This is a list of T cell receptor beta chains from one sample in a study of T cell responses to AZD1222 COVID-19 vaccine. Sequencing used immunoSEQ multiplex PCR; TCRdb keeps in-frame clones, though not all of them. In the table there are some 92,000 clones, over 75% of which are singletons. The sample here was peripheral blood, taken on day 0 of AZD1222 vaccination. These receptors came from an adult in good health. The CDR3 runs from the conserved cysteine through the conserved F or W. A D gene is named only where the DNA matches it firmly. Rows may omit the clone size; those that give it use once, few, many or a size class.

d_gene: -
abundance: -
j_gene: TRBJ2-7
v_gene: TRBV11-2
CDR3nt: TGTGCCAGCAGCCTGAGGGGGGCCGAGCAGTACTTC
CDR3aa: CASSLRGAEQYF

d_gene: -
abundance: -
j_gene: TRBJ1-1
v_gene: TRBV14
CDR3nt: TGTGCCAGCAGCCTTGCGGGGAGGAGATACACTGAAGCTTTCTTT
CDR3aa: CASSLAGRRYTEAFF

d_gene: -
abundance: -
j_gene: TRBJ1-5
v_gene: TRBV28
CDR3nt: TGTGCCAGCAGCGGACATTTCAATCAGCCCCAGCATTTT
CDR3aa: CASSGHFNQPQHF

d_gene: -
abundance: -
j_gene: TRBJ2-5
v_gene: TRBV19
CDR3nt: TGTGCCAGTAGTATAGGCCAGACACGCCAAGAGACCCAGTACTTC
CDR3aa: CASSIGQTRQETQYF

d_gene: TRBD2
abundance: -
j_gene: TRBJ2-7
v_gene: TRBV29-1
CDR3nt: TGCAGCGCCGAAGGACTAGCGGGAGGGTACGAGCAGTACTTC
CDR3aa: CSAEGLAGGYEQYF

d_gene: TRBD1
abundance: once
j_gene: TRBJ2-2
v_gene: TRBV3-1/TRBV3-2
CDR3nt: TGTGCCAGCAGCCAAGGGACAGGGACGGGCGGGGAGCTGTTTTTT
CDR3aa: CASSQGTGTGGELFF

d_gene: -
abundance: -
j_gene: TRBJ2-5
v_gene: TRBV4-2
CDR3nt: TGTGCCAGCAGCCAAGAAGATTTCGGGAGAGAGACCCAGTACTTC
CDR3aa: CASSQEDFGRETQYF

d_gene: TRBD2
abundance: -
j_gene: TRBJ2-3
v_gene: TRBV10-3
CDR3nt: TGTGCCATCACGGGAGGGAACACAGATACGCAGTATTTT
CDR3aa: CAITGGNTDTQYF

d_gene: -
abundance: once
j_gene: TRBJ1-3
v_gene: TRBV30
CDR3nt: TGTGCCTGGCAGGTGTCATCTGGAAACACCATATATTTT
CDR3aa: CAWQVSSGNTIYF

d_gene: -
abundance: -
j_gene: TRBJ2-6
v_gene: TRBV3-1/TRBV3-2
CDR3nt: TGTGCCAGCGGGGCTGGTGGGGCCAACGTCCTGACTTTC
CDR3aa: CASGAGGANVLTF

d_gene: -
abundance: -
j_gene: TRBJ2-2
v_gene: TRBV15
CDR3nt: TGTGCCACCAGCAGACATCCGCCGGGGGTTACCGGGGAGCTGTTTTTT
CDR3aa: CATSRHPPGVTGELFF

d_gene: -
abundance: -
j_gene: TRBJ2-7
v_gene: TRBV27
CDR3nt: TGTGCCAGCACCCAATGGGACTTTTTCGACTACGAGCAGTACTTC
CDR3aa: CASTQWDFFDYEQYF

d_gene: TRBD1
abundance: -
j_gene: TRBJ1-2
v_gene: TRBV28
CDR3nt: TGTGCCAGCAATATGCAGGGGGGAGGCGGCTACACCTTC
CDR3aa: CASNMQGGGGYTF

d_gene: TRBD2
abundance: -
j_gene: TRBJ2-1
v_gene: TRBV6-5
CDR3nt: TGTGCCAGCAGTTACTCCGTACTAGCGGACAATGAGCAGTTCTTC
CDR3aa: CASSYSVLADNEQFF

d_gene: -
abundance: -
j_gene: TRBJ1-1
v_gene: TRBV29-1
CDR3nt: TGCAGCGCCGAGTGGCCGAGGAACACTGAAGCTTTCTTT
CDR3aa: CSAEWPRNTEAFF

d_gene: TRBD2
abundance: -
j_gene: TRBJ2-7
v_gene: TRBV30
CDR3nt: TGTGCCTGGAGTGTACTAGCGGGAGCCGAGCAGTACTTC
CDR3aa: CAWSVLAGAEQYF

d_gene: -
abundance: -
j_gene: TRBJ1-1
v_gene: TRBV5-5
CDR3nt: TGTGCCAGCAGCAAGCGAGGGGTCGTGGACACTGAAGCTTTCTTT
CDR3aa: CASSKRGVVDTEAFF

d_gene: -
abundance: -
j_gene: TRBJ1-6
v_gene: TRBV19
CDR3nt: TGTGCCAGCAATACCCCTACAGGGAATGGGGGGTCACCCCTCCACTTT
CDR3aa: CASNTPTGNGGSPLHF

d_gene: -
abundance: -
j_gene: TRBJ1-3
v_gene: TRBV27
CDR3nt: TGTGCCAGCAGTTTAAGCCCGGGAAACACCATATATTTT
CDR3aa: CASSLSPGNTIYF

d_gene: TRBD1
abundance: -
j_gene: TRBJ2-3
v_gene: TRBV12-3/TRBV12-4
CDR3nt: TGTGCCAGCAGTCCAGGACAGGGGGCGAGTCAGTATTTT
CDR3aa: CASSPGQGASQYF

d_gene: TRBD1
abundance: -
j_gene: TRBJ1-2
v_gene: TRBV28
CDR3nt: TGTGCCAGCAGTCCCCCACAGGGGGCGGACTATGGCTACACCTTC
CDR3aa: CASSPPQGADYGYTF

d_gene: TRBD2
abundance: -
j_gene: TRBJ2-1
v_gene: TRBV6-4
CDR3nt: TGTGCCAGCAGTTCACTAGCGGGCTCCTACAATGAGCAGTTCTTC
CDR3aa: CASSSLAGSYNEQFF

d_gene: -
abundance: -
j_gene: TRBJ2-7
v_gene: TRBV7-3
CDR3nt: TGTGCCAGCAGCTTAGGGCCGGGGAGAGGCAAGCAGTACTTC
CDR3aa: CASSLGPGRGKQYF

d_gene: -
abundance: -
j_gene: TRBJ1-6
v_gene: TRBV3-1/TRBV3-2
CDR3nt: TGTGCCAGCAGAAAAGGGTATTCGCATGCACCCCTCCACTTT
CDR3aa: CASRKGYSHAPLHF

d_gene: -
abundance: -
j_gene: TRBJ2-1
v_gene: TRBV27
CDR3nt: TGTGCCACCCTGGGGACTCAACAAACTCTCAATGAGCAGTTCTTC
CDR3aa: CATLGTQQTLNEQFF

d_gene: -
abundance: -
j_gene: TRBJ1-5
v_gene: TRBV15
CDR3nt: TGTGCCACCAGCAGAGATAGGAATCAGCCCCAGCATTTT
CDR3aa: CATSRDRNQPQHF

d_gene: -
abundance: -
j_gene: TRBJ2-1
v_gene: TRBV28
CDR3nt: TGTGCCAGCAGTTCCTCCCGGGGCAGATACAATGAGCAGTTCTTC
CDR3aa: CASSSSRGRYNEQFF

d_gene: -
abundance: -
j_gene: TRBJ1-1
v_gene: TRBV29-1
CDR3nt: TGCAGCGTTGCTCGGCAATTCATGAACACTGAAGCTTTCTTT
CDR3aa: CSVARQFMNTEAFF

d_gene: TRBD1
abundance: -
j_gene: TRBJ1-4
v_gene: TRBV5-4
CDR3nt: TGTGCCAGCAGCCGACAGGGCGCGGGAGAAAAACTGTTTTTT
CDR3aa: CASSRQGAGEKLFF

d_gene: TRBD1
abundance: -
j_gene: TRBJ1-2
v_gene: TRBV5-4
CDR3nt: TGTGCCAGCAGCGCCTGGACAGGGCCCTATGGCTACACCTTC
CDR3aa: CASSAWTGPYGYTF

d_gene: TRBD2
abundance: -
j_gene: TRBJ2-1
v_gene: TRBV2
CDR3nt: TGTGCCAGCAGGGATGTGACTAGCGGGAGGGCGGTCAATGAGCAGTTCTTC
CDR3aa: CASRDVTSGRAVNEQFF

d_gene: -
abundance: -
j_gene: TRBJ2-7
v_gene: TRBV5-4
CDR3nt: TGTGCCAGCAGCTTGAAGGGCGGGATCGGTGCACAGCAGTACTTC
CDR3aa: CASSLKGGIGAQQYF

d_gene: -
abundance: -
j_gene: TRBJ1-1
v_gene: TRBV20-1
CDR3nt: TGCAGTGCTAGCTCGAACACTGAAGCTTTCTTT
CDR3aa: CSASSNTEAFF

d_gene: -
abundance: once
j_gene: TRBJ1-2
v_gene: TRBV7-2
CDR3nt: TGTGCCAGCAGCTTAGTCGGGGTAGCTAACTATGGCTACACCTTC
CDR3aa: CASSLVGVANYGYTF

d_gene: -
abundance: -
j_gene: TRBJ2-1
v_gene: TRBV7-3
CDR3nt: TGTGCCAGCAGCTTAACTAGGGGTGAGGTGAATGAGCAGTTCTTC
CDR3aa: CASSLTRGEVNEQFF

d_gene: -
abundance: -
j_gene: TRBJ2-1
v_gene: TRBV19
CDR3nt: TGTGCCAGTAGTACTACAGGCTACAATGAGCAGTTCTTC
CDR3aa: CASSTTGYNEQFF

d_gene: -
abundance: -
j_gene: TRBJ2-1
v_gene: TRBV9
CDR3nt: TGTGCCAGCAGCCCCTTGGGGGTCAGCTACAATGAGCAGTTCTTC
CDR3aa: CASSPLGVSYNEQFF

d_gene: -
abundance: -
j_gene: TRBJ1-2
v_gene: TRBV6-5
CDR3nt: TGTGCCAGCAGAACAGGGAACTATGGCTACACCTTC
CDR3aa: CASRTGNYGYTF

d_gene: TRBD1
abundance: -
j_gene: TRBJ2-6
v_gene: TRBV5-1
CDR3nt: TGCGCCAGCAGATCCGGACAGGGGGCGTCTGGGGCCAACGTCCTGACTTTC
CDR3aa: CASRSGQGASGANVLTF

d_gene: -
abundance: -
j_gene: TRBJ1-5
v_gene: TRBV15
CDR3nt: TGTGCCACCAGACAGAACAATTTTAATCAGCCCCAGCATTTT
CDR3aa: CATRQNNFNQPQHF

d_gene: -
abundance: -
j_gene: TRBJ1-1
v_gene: TRBV14
CDR3nt: TGTGCCAGCAGCCTTTGGACAGCACCAAACACTGAAGCTTTCTTT
CDR3aa: CASSLWTAPNTEAFF

d_gene: -
abundance: once
j_gene: TRBJ2-7
v_gene: TRBV10-3
CDR3nt: TGTGCCATCAACGAAAGGGGGGTAAGCTCCTACGAGCAGTACTTC
CDR3aa: CAINERGVSSYEQYF